Listed here is a single TCR beta chain. The clone's antigen remains unknown. No per-base quality is available; no much larger clone lies one base away. The germline V gene (reference sequence) supplies CDR1 SGHNT and CDR2 YYREEE. Between the V and J ends, shortened by 2 bases and 2 bases respectively, the junction contains 17 bases. The cysteine opens and the phenylalanine closes a CDR3 of 16 amino acids. Only the CDR3 region is kept as DNA, spanning 48 bases read in frame from base 1. The data stem from a study of cytomegalovirus exposure and HLA in healthy donors (dated 2017 in TCRdb). Context from the whole study: According to an earlier analysis of a few hundred of the donors, some 170 million T cells yielded roughly 110 million unique TCR beta sequences and approximately 300 Gb of sequence data. To study patterns of TCR occurrence, a later analysis re-analyzed previously published TCR beta repertoires from hundreds of donors and added high-resolution HLA genotyping. Donor age, sex, ethnicity and CMV serostatus were compiled alongside the repertoire data. About five DR-DQ haplotypes were treated as single units for association and clustering because of strong linkage in the cohort. High-throughput TCR immunosequencing, statistical association of individual TCRs with disease status, and machine learning were combined to predict cytomegalovirus infection status. The study was designed to test whether signatures of past pathogen exposure could be identified by cataloging public T cell receptors. HLA typing included class I and class II loci at four-digit resolution. An early release covering about 600 HLA-typed donors comprised approximately 300 gigabases of sequencing data and 85 million to 100 million unique TCR sequences. A later genetic analysis used genome-wide SNP genotypes for about 60% of the roughly 670 donors, treating that subset as a discovery cohort. Using immunosequencing, the study profiled T cell repertoires from 500 to 800 subjects and related those repertoires to cytomegalovirus serostatus. Among the roughly 370 genotyped donors, roughly 80% belonged to the genetic ancestry cluster associated with self-reported Caucasian donors. Rather than using new phenotypic data, the later analysis identified candidate immune exposures from TCR beta sequences and from how often those sequences occurred across donors. Along with the approximately 700-subject first cohort, a separate validation cohort of over a hundred different subjects was used. On average, 235,054 unique TCR beta nucleotide sequences were sequenced per donor among some 420 genotyped donors of the cohort, with roughly 18% of those sequences being non-productive. Typing coverage varied by locus: about 629-640 donors for A, B, C, DRB1 and DQB1; more than 500 for DQA1; about 600 for DPA1; approximately 450 for DPB1. All discovery cohort repertoires had been generated using a single sequencing platform. In an earlier analysis of over 550 of the donors, high-throughput TCR beta sequencing was used to judge whether each TCR beta V gene segment behaved as functional or pseudogenic.

The library came from the immunoSEQ multiplex PCR assay. For the multiplex PCR, a mixture combining 60 forward primers for TCR Vbeta segments and 13 reverse primers for TCR Jbeta segments was used. A multiplex PCR assay on genomic DNA amplified the CDR3 region of rearranged TCR beta genes. The Illumina HiSeq System was used to sequence the amplified TCR beta libraries as 87-base-pair reads. The study's own analysis went as follows. Across the 500 to 700 repertoires, a later analysis counted some 80 million unique TCR beta chains, roughly 11 million of which were shared by at least two donors. Raw reads were error-corrected and collapsed into unique sequences by a nearest-neighbor algorithm in which closely related sequences were merged to remove PCR and sequencing errors. To assign V, D and J gene segments, CDR3 sequences were aligned to IMGT reference sequences. Each retained sequence needed at least a six-nucleotide match to both a V gene segment and a J gene segment. Rearrangements were called productive when the CDR3 lacked stop codons and stayed in frame with V and J; all others were non-productive. CDR3 was defined according to IMGT convention as the region running from the second conserved V-encoded cysteine to the conserved J-encoded phenylalanine. The earlier analysis of more than 450 of the donors excluded sequences that lacked an unambiguous match to a single V gene segment. In an earlier analysis of almost 600 of the donors, a V segment was called functional when productive rearrangements were above 56.7%, and segregating when the standard deviation between donors exceeded 5%. To diagnose cytomegalovirus status from the catalog of TCR beta chain sequences, a statistical classification framework was built. In a later analysis, TCR nucleotide sequences were compared against IMGT/GENE-DB human TR gene sequences so that V and J genes could be assigned. A later analysis assigned CDR3 sequences and most-parsimonious VDJ recombination scenarios with the TCRdist pipeline. A later analysis defined each TCR beta chain by its CDR3 amino acid sequence plus V-gene family, and excluded reads lacking a unique V-gene family. To address suspected cross-contamination and a sequencing artifact, a later analysis removed roughly 580 highly shared, low-generation-probability nucleotide sequences. A later analysis calculated a clonal expansion index for each public chain from normalized within-repertoire ranks of inferred template counts. In a later analysis, generation probabilities were computed using a VDJ recombination model fitted to out-of-frame rearrangements, and the results were checked against IGoR. Hypergeometric tests were used in a later analysis to score TCR-TCR, TCR-HLA and TCR-CMV co-occurrence, with a repertoire-size bias correction applied to the TCR pairs. To estimate false discovery rates, a later analysis permuted the HLA or CMV assignments 20 times. In a later analysis, co-occurring TCRs were grouped using DBSCAN, and TCRdist sequence similarity was added for clustering within HLA-allele-positive subsets. Repertoires with fewer than 30,000 or more than 120,000 public chains were left out of co-occurrence clustering, as were a handful of repertoires with anomalous nucleotide sharing. TCRdb obtained this table from immuneACCESS and retained in-frame rearrangements with V and J assigned. These tables miss some clones; where compared with another copy, unresolved V genes account for less than half of the shortfall, and the remainder is unexplained. V and J calls and clone size are copied from that table; D and trimming were computed from the DNA. This sample holds about 190,000 clones; 70% to 80% were observed only once. The ten largest clones capture 2% to 2.5% of the sample.

In total, approximately 700 healthy bone marrow donors made up the cohort. At the time of sampling, every cohort member was nominally healthy, though immune exposures that went unrecorded were likely present. The donor was CMV seropositive and was included in the group of 289 seropositive cohort members. A peripheral blood sample was collected from each donor, and TCR beta sequencing was performed on peripheral blood mononuclear cells. Genomic DNA extraction from the blood cell samples was performed with the Qiagen DNeasy Blood Extraction Kit. Results and caveats for the whole study, not just this receptor: While some public TCRs were present in many individuals, most TCR sequences turned up only very rarely across donors. In a later genetic analysis, fewer N-insertions in productive TCRs were reported among donors in an Asian-associated ancestry cluster than the approximately 670-donor mean. Because counts were too low, 15 to 20 rarely observed V segments, including chromosome 9 orphons, were left out of the earlier analysis of about 620 of the donors. A further reported finding was that TCR beta sequences accurately predicted the HLA-A and HLA-B alleles for most subjects in the first cohort. In both the original and validation cohorts, the classifier was reported to diagnose cytomegalovirus status with high specificity and sensitivity. A later analysis associated 15,000 to 20,000 TCR beta sequences with specific HLA alleles at a false discovery rate of 0.05. In a later analysis, TCR association rates were found to vary across HLA loci, with the most associated TCRs seen for DRB1 alleles and the fewest for HLA-C alleles. The cohort was sequenced for TCR beta chains only, and without alpha or paired-chain data the features that could be detected were limited. Compared with equally common non-associated chains, HLA-associated TCR beta chains in a later analysis were more clonally expanded and had lower generation probabilities. A cluster of highly shared sequence variants was judged likely to represent a technical artifact of the sequencing pipeline. For the cohort, immune exposure information was limited to CMV serostatus. According to a later analysis, most CMV-associated TCR beta chains appeared to be HLA-restricted, and the HLA associations seemed to be driven largely by CMV exposure. An association between a missense DCLRE1C variant and V-gene and J-gene trimming of TCR beta chains was found in a later genetic analysis and replicated in an independent cohort. When HLA alleles, especially DR and DQ, strongly co-occurred, attributing TCR associations to individual alleles was difficult. Presence/absence analyses assumed roughly uniform sequencing depth across donors, an assumption that may not hold. The study gave a list of some 150 TCR beta chains associated with cytomegalovirus. Some IMGT-functional V segments, including TRBV6-2 and TRBV6-3, could not be distinguished by the 87-base-pair reads and were therefore excluded. Correlated functional status among segregating V segments might reflect linkage disequilibrium, but an unknown experimental factor could not be ruled out. According to a later analysis, parvovirus B19, influenza, CMV and Epstein-Barr virus appeared linked to several top co-occurrence clusters. Because HLA typing was unavailable for some donors at each locus, only the typed subset was used in association tests. In an earlier analysis of fewer than 700 of the donors, most TCR beta V segments appeared in productive rearrangements about 87% or about 30% of the time, broadly matching IMGT annotations. According to the authors, the approach could potentially be generalized to other disease states and immunological phenotypes. A few of the identified cytomegalovirus-associated TCR beta chains were confirmed in vitro to be specific for cytomegalovirus antigens.

Sequencing input: PBMCs. Recombination linked TRBV5-4 to TRBJ2-7; a tentative D call is TRBD1 (6 bases match). This TCR came from a woman in her thirties in good health and CMV-seropositive. CDR3 reads: CASSFITGSLPYEQYF. In nucleotides, the sequence is TGTGCCAGCAGCTTTATAACAGGGTCCCTTCCCTACGAGCAGTACTTC.